This T cell receptor (beta chain) was recorded in a study of T cell responses to AZD1222 COVID-19 vaccine. Overall study results and limits: Repertoire collection took place solely once the T cell response had peaked. CD4 TCRs associated with vaccination spanned spike, dominating at 160-218 and 743-854. Per reports, nearly half of all spike-specific TCRs target regions that are unmutated in variants.

V shed 4 bases and J 2 bases; nucleotides not matched to a gene: 4. This CDR3 spans 15 amino acids. CDR1 is SNHLY, CDR2 FYNNEI, per germline. In regard to this clone: No antigen is known for it.

Data came from immunoSEQ multiplex PCR; TCRdb stores just in-frame clones and leaves some out. This table holds 200,000 or so clones, under 95% found once. Pooled together were second doses at about 4 or about 12 weeks. The chain employs TRBV2 and TRBJ1-5; TRBD1 matches at 8 bases. The source of this sequence is an adult who received the AZD1222 COVID-19 vaccine. The sample in question was peripheral blood, obtained 28 days after the second AZD1222 dose. The chain's CDR3 is CASSGQGFRNQPQHF. In DNA, the CDR3 is TGTGCCAGCAGTGGACAGGGGTTTCGCAATCAGCCCCAGCATTTT.